Only a few counts were recorded for the clone carrying this T cell receptor (beta chain). Trimming took 4 bases from V and 3 from J, leaving 14 bases between them. The CDR3 length is 14 residues. Germline lookup yields CDR1 SGDLS and CDR2 YYNGEE. One entry per CDR3 protein results from TCRdb running MiXCR on the 5' RACE reads. The sample lists around 44,000 distinct CDR3 sequences; approximately 30% were seen once. The sample was tumor-infiltrating memory CD4+ T cells sorted from the breast tumor. This sample's subset: memory CD4+ T cells, CD4+CD45RO+CD25-. V and J are TRBV9 and TRBJ2-7, with D tentatively TRBD1 (5 bases). This clonotype was obtained from a female donor with breast cancer. The CDR3 reads CASSLRQTDYEQYF. The CDR3 nucleotides are TGTGCCAGCAGCCTCCGACAGACCGACTACGAGCAGTACTTC.